One and the same sample provided the 5 T cell receptor beta chains below, sequenced in a study of control samples from healthy donors and cancer patients. Assay: immunoSEQ multiplex PCR; the TCRdb copy retains only in-frame clones and omits some. Of some 95,000 clones listed, 75% to 85% are singletons. Sequencing was carried out using blood. These receptors came from a woman younger than 45 in good health.

The chain links TRBV6-6 to TRBJ1-2, with 7 bases aligning to TRBD1. The trim removed 6 bases at V and 3 bases at J, leaving 10 bases unmatched. This CDR3 contains 15 residues. Germline lookup yields CDR1 MNHNY and CDR2 SVGAGI (reference sequence). CDR3 protein: CASREEGQSYYGYTF. CDR3 DNA: TGTGCCAGCAGAGAGGAGGGACAGTCTTACTATGGCTACACCTTC.

This clone appeared a few times. This sequence joins TRBV6-1 and TRBJ2-2; TRBD2 matches at 12 bases. V dropped 4 bases and J dropped 5; count of bases not matched to a gene: 5. CDR3 length: 16 amino acids. The germline gives CDR1 MNHNS, CDR2 SASEGT. CDR3 sequence (DNA): TGTGCCAGCAGTGCTAGCGGGGGGGCCCGGACCGGGGAGCTGTTTTTT. It is translated as CASSASGGARTGELFF.

V is TRBV5-1 and J is TRBJ2-1, with 10 bases aligning to TRBD1. Per germline, CDR1 SGHRS and CDR2 YFSETQ. V shed 3 bases and J 0 bases; nucleotides not matched to a gene: 15. The CDR3 length is 20 residues. The CDR3 nucleotides are TGCGCCAGCAGCTCGACCGGGACAGGGGTATCCTACCTCTCCTACAATGAGCAGTTCTTC. It translates to CASSSTGTGVSYLSYNEQFF.

V gene TRBV6-6 combines with J gene TRBJ1-1; 10 positions match TRBD1. Trimming removed 6 bases from V and 4 bases from J; junction bases left unmatched: 5. This CDR3 region has 14 residues. CDR1 is MNHNY and CDR2 is SVGAGI in the germline V gene (reference sequence). CDR3 nucleotides: TGTGCCAGCAGGACCGGGACAGGGGCCACTGAAGCTTTCTTT. Its translation: CASRTGTGATEAFF.

The gene calls are TRBV11-2 and TRBJ2-1; 10 bases agree with TRBD2. The germline V gene has CDR1 SGHAT and CDR2 FQNNGV. The CDR3 extends over 15 amino acids. V shed 6 bases, J shed 4 bases, and the junction held 6 bases outside the gene matches. CDR3 bases: TGTGCCAGCAGGTTTAGCGGGGGGAAATACAATGAGCAGTTCTTC. This translates into CASRFSGGKYNEQFF.